This T cell receptor beta chain was sequenced in a study of blood T cell repertoires in COVID-19. Study summary: The origin of the acute and convalescent COVID-19 samples was the United States, Italy and Spain.

Participants were aged roughly 18 to 100 years from 20 to 30 US areas. Participants' reported clinical history set cohort assignment. Using immunoSEQ multiplex PCR, the repertoire was profiled, and TCRdb retains in-frame clones only, with some absent. The repertoire holds some 490,000 clones, with about nine tenths as singletons. V gave up 11 bases and J gave up 0 bases, with 13 bases separating them. The CDR3 has 13 amino acids. CDR1 is MDHEN and CDR2 is SYDVKM in the germline V gene. This receptor was identified in a woman aged 55-70 years who had recovered from COVID-19. The rearrangement uses TRBV28 and TRBJ1-2, with a tentative D call TRBD1 (5 bases). Sequencing was done on a sample of PBMCs or T cells enriched from blood (not recorded which). The CDR3 DNA is TGTGCCGGGGGAGGGTCAGCTAACTATGGCTACACCTTC. Residues: CAGGGSANYGYTF.